The 14 T cell receptor beta chains below all came from one sample that was sequenced in a study of beta chain features in type 1 diabetes. Their cognate antigens are unknown. Study-wide results and caveats: Type 1 diabetes patients showed a moderate but significant shortening of TCRB CDR3s in all four CD4+ subsets.

TCRB transcripts that were expressed got sequenced, as all of the isolated RNA had been reverse transcribed. Data came from immunoSEQ multiplex PCR; TCRdb stores just in-frame clones and leaves some out. The data show nearly 700,000 clones, 13% seen once. Input material: naive CD4+ T cells from blood. These receptors were obtained from a man in his late teens or twenties with type 1 diabetes.

The table lists this clone with a count of one. The chain employs TRBV5-4 and TRBJ2-2, with a weak D call TRBD2 (6 bases). V dropped 4 bases and J dropped 0 bases, with 13 bases sitting between them. This CDR3 region has 16 residues. Germline values: CDR1 SGHNT, CDR2 YYREEE (reference sequence). The CDR3 protein is CASSQEGLPNTGELFF. CDR3 DNA sequence: TGTGCCAGCAGCCAAGAGGGACTTCCGAACACCGGGGAGCTGTTTTTT.

This clone occurred a few times. The gene calls are TRBV10-3 and TRBJ1-1; tentative D call: TRBD1 (5 bases). The germline V gene encodes CDR1 ENHRY and CDR2 SYGVKD. With 2 bases removed from V and 3 bases from J, the gap between germline ends came to 13 bases. The CDR3 sequence is 15 residues long. The CDR3 is CAISEIQGWDTEAFF. The CDR3 DNA follows: TGTGCCATCAGTGAGATTCAGGGCTGGGACACTGAAGCTTTCTTT.

Comments on this clone: A read error may produce the germline difference seen at one junction end. This rearrangement joins TRBV4-1 to TRBJ2-7; possible D gene TRBD1, 7 bases. This CDR3 comprises 16 residues. Germline assignment: CDR1 MGHRA and CDR2 YSYEKL. The CDR3 region has the DNA TGTGCCAGCAGCCAAGGCAGGGGGGCCCCTCCCGACGAGCAGTACTTC. Protein product: CASSQGRGAPPDEQYF.

In nucleotides, the CDR3 is TGTGCCAGCAGCTTGGCAACAGGGGCTTCAGAGACCCAGTACTTC. Protein product: CASSLATGASETQYF. The chain links TRBV5-4 to TRBJ2-5; 7 nucleotides match TRBD1. The germline V gene has CDR1 SGHNT and CDR2 YYREEE (reference sequence). The CDR3 runs 15 residues. The V segment lost 0 bases and the J segment 4 bases; nucleotides outside the gene matches: 6.

This chain links TRBV29-1 with TRBJ1-2; D is uncertain. Germline V CDR1 and CDR2: SQVTM, ANQGSEA. The CDR3 runs to 16 residues. V was shortened by 0 bases and J by 4 bases, with 18 bases between the two germline ends. The CDR3 loop is CSVEERIPARLYGYTF. The DNA for the CDR3 is TGCAGCGTTGAAGAAAGGATTCCCGCTCGACTCTATGGCTACACCTTC.

The V call is TRBV2, the J call TRBJ2-7; D is ambiguous. The germline V gene has CDR1 SNHLY and CDR2 FYNNEI. This CDR3 has 14 amino acids. V was trimmed by 0 bases and J by 2 bases, leaving 8 bases between them. Written as DNA, the CDR3 is TGTGCCAGCAGTGAAGCGGGGTACCCCTACGAGCAGTACTTC. It encodes CASSEAGYPYEQYF.

This sequence joins TRBV5-1 and TRBJ2-1, with D possibly matching TRBD2 (5 bases). The ends were cut back, 4 bases at V and 2 bases at J, with 13 bases in the middle. The CDR3 runs 15 residues. Germline CDR1 SGHRS, CDR2 YFSETQ. The CDR3 spells CASSPGLLTYNEQFF. CDR3 nucleotide sequence: TGCGCCAGCAGCCCTGGACTGCTAACCTACAATGAGCAGTTCTTC.

The chain is built from TRBV13 and TRBJ1-1, with 7 bases lining up with TRBD1. V shed 3 bases, J shed 0 bases, and the junction held 1 base outside the gene matches. Per the germline V gene, CDR1 is PRHDT and CDR2 is FYEKMQ (reference sequence). The CDR3 totals 14 residues. CDR3 amino acids: CASSLTGMNTEAFF. The CDR3 region has the DNA TGTGCCAGCAGCTTGACAGGGATGAACACTGAAGCTTTCTTT.

The rearrangement joins TRBV5-1 to TRBJ2-2; TRBD1 might be the D (5 bases). Trimming removed 2 bases at V and 0 bases at J, with 11 bases between. The germline V gene has CDR1 SGHRS and CDR2 YFSETQ. The CDR3 has 16 amino acids. The CDR3 DNA is TGCGCCAGCAGCTTTCAAACAGGTCCGAACACCGGGGAGCTGTTTTTT. Amino acid sequence: CASSFQTGPNTGELFF.

This rearrangement joins TRBV18 to TRBJ1-2; D not resolved. Germline values: CDR1 KGHSH, CDR2 LQKENI. V was cut by 3 bases and J by 0 bases, with 5 bases left in between. The CDR3 covers 13 residues. For the CDR3, the DNA is TGTGCCAGCTCACCGGAACCTAACTATGGCTACACCTTC. As protein: CASSPEPNYGYTF.

This clone showed up just a few times. This chain links TRBV7-9 with TRBJ2-3, with 7 bases that match TRBD2. The CDR3 is made up of 15 amino acids. Germline CDR1 reads SEHNR; CDR2 reads FQNEAQ (reference sequence). J gave up 1 base and V 4 bases, and 5 bases lay outside the gene matches. CDR3 in DNA: TGTGCCAGCAGCTATACTAGCGCTGGCACAGATACGCAGTATTTT. Its translation: CASSYTSAGTDTQYF.

The chain combines TRBV10-3 with TRBJ1-6, with TRBD1 identical over 8 bases. V shed 6 bases and J 6 bases; nucleotides not matched to a gene: 4. Germline values: CDR1 ENHRY, CDR2 SYGVKD. CDR3 length: 14 amino acids. In DNA form, the CDR3 reads TGTGCCATCAGAGAGGACAGGGTTAATTCACCCCTCCACTTT. It specifies CAIREDRVNSPLHF.

The V call is TRBV10-1, the J call TRBJ2-7; tentative D call: TRBD2 (5 bases). Germline-derived CDR1 and CDR2 are WNHNN and SYGVQD (reference sequence). V lost 4 bases and J lost 3, with 10 bases in between. This CDR3 is built from 13 residues. The CDR3 sequence: CASSARAGYEQYF. As DNA, the CDR3 is TGCGCCAGCAGTGCTCGGGCGGGCTACGAGCAGTACTTC.

This clone was counted only a few times. The chain links TRBV14 to TRBJ2-1; D is possibly TRBD1 or TRBD2 (6 bases each). From germline, CDR1 is SGHDN and CDR2 FVKESK. This CDR3 has 15 amino acids. Trimming left V 2 bases short and J 4 bases short, with 12 bases between. The CDR3: CASSQFEGGYNEQFF. The CDR3 DNA sequence: TGTGCCAGCAGCCAATTCGAGGGGGGATACAATGAGCAGTTCTTC. The entire variable domain, with the rest obtained from reference TRBV14 and TRBJ2-1, is as follows: EAGVTQFPSHSVIEKGQTVTLRCDPISGHDNLYWYRRVMGKEIKFLLHFVKESKQDESGMPNNRFLAERTGGTYSTLKVQPAELEDSGVYFCASSQFEGGYNEQFFGPGTRLTVL.